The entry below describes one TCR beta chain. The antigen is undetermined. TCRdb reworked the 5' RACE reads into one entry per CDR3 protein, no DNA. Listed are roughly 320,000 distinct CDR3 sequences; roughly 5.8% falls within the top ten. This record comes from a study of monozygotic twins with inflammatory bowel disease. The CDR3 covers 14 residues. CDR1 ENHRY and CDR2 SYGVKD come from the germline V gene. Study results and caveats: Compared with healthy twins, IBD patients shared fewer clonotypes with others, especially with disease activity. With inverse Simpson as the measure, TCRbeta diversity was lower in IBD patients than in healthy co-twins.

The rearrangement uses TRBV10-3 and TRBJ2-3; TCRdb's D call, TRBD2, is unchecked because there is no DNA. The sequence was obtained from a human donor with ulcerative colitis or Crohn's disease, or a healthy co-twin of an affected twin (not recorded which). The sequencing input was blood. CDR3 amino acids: CAISREEGADTQYF.